This TCR beta chain was captured by sequencing in a study of technical replicates of blood from a handful of donors. Profiling relied on immunoSEQ multiplex PCR, and the TCRdb table lists in-frame clones only, not all of them. The repertoire consists of 65,000 to 95,000 clones, with 65% to 90% occurring once and the leading ten covering around 5%. Germline V gene sequence: CDR1 MNHNS, CDR2 SASEGT. The CDR3 totals 13 residues. Germline trimming cut 6 bases from V and 1 base from J; bases unmatched to any gene: 1. The sequenced material came from PBMCs. The gene calls are TRBV6-1 and TRBJ1-1, with 8 bases fitting TRBD1. The TCR was taken from a human donor in good health. Some clones in this sample may be carry-over from other donors' samples. The CDR3 loop is CASRGTGNTEAFF. Here the CDR3 DNA reads TGTGCCAGCAGAGGGACAGGGAACACTGAAGCTTTCTTT.